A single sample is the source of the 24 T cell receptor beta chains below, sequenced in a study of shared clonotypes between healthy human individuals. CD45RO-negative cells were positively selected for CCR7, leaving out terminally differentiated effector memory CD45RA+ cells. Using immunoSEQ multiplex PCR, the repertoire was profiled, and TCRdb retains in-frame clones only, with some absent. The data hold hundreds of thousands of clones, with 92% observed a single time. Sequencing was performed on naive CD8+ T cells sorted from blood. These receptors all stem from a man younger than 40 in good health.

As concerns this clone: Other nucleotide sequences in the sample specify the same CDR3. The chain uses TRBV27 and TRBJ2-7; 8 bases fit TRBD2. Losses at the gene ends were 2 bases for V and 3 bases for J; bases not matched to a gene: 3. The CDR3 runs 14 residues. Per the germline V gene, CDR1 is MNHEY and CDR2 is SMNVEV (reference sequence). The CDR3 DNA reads TGTGCCAGCAGTTTAGCGGGAGGTCTCTACGAGCAGTACTTC. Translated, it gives CASSLAGGLYEQYF.

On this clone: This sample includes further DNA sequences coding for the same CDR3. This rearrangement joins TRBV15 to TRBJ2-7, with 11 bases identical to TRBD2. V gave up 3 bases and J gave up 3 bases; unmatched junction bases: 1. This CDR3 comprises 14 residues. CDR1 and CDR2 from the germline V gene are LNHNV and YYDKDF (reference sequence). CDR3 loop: CATSSGTSGYEQYF. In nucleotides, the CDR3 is TGTGCCACCAGCAGCGGGACTAGCGGCTACGAGCAGTACTTC.

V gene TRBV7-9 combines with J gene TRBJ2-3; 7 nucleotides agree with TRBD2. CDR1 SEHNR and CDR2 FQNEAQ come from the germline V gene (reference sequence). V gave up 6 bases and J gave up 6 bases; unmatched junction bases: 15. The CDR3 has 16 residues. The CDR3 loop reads CASSSKAREERDTQYF. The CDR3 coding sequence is TGTGCCAGCAGTTCCAAGGCACGGGAGGAACGGGATACGCAGTATTTT.

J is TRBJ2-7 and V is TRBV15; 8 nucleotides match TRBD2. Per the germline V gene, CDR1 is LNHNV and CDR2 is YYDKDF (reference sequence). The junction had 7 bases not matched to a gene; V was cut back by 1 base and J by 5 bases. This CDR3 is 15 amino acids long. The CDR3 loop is CATSRGLSGSNEQYF. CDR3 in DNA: TGTGCCACCAGCAGAGGGTTGAGCGGGAGCAACGAGCAGTACTTC.

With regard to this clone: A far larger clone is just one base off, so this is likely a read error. The CDR3 DNA follows: TGTGCCAGCAGCTTAGAAGGGAACACTGAAGCTTTCTTT. Protein sequence: CASSLEGNTEAFF. J is TRBJ1-1 and V is TRBV13, with D hard to call. CDR3 size: 13 residues. Between the trimmed V and J ends, which lost 1 base and 1 base, there was a span of 4 bases. Per germline, CDR1 PRHDT and CDR2 FYEKMQ (reference sequence).

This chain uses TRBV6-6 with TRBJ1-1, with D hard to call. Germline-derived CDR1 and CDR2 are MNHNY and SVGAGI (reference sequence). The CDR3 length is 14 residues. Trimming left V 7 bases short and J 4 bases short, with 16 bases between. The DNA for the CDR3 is TGTGCCAGCACCGACCACCGAATTAGCACTGAAGCTTTCTTT. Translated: CASTDHRISTEAFF.

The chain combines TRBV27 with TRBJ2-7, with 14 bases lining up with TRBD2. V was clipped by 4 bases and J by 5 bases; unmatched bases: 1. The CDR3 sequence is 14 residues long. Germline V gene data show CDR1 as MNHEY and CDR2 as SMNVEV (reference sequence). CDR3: CASSSGLAGDEQYF. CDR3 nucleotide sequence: TGTGCCAGCAGTTCGGGACTAGCGGGAGACGAGCAGTACTTC.

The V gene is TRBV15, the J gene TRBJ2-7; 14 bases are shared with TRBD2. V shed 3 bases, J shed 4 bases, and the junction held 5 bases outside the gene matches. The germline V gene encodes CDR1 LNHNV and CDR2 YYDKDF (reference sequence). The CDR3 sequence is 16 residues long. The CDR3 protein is CATSSPGLAGVYEQYF. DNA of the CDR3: TGTGCCACCAGCAGCCCGGGACTAGCGGGAGTATACGAGCAGTACTTC.

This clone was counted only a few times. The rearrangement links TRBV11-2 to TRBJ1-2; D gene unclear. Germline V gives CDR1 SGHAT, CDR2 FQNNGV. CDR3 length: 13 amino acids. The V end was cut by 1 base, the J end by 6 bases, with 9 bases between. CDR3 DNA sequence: TGTGCCAGCAGCTTAGCGGACCTAGATGGCTACACCTTC. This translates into CASSLADLDGYTF.

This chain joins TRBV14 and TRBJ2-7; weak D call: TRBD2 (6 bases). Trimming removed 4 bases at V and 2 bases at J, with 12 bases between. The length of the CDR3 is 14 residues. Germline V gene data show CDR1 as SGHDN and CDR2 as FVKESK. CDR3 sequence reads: CASSLGGNPYEQYF. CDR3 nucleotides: TGTGCCAGCAGCCTCGGCGGGAACCCCTACGAGCAGTACTTC.

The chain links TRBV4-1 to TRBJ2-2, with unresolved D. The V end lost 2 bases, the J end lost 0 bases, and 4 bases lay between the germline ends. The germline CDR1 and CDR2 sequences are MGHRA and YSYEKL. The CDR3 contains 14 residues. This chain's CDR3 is CASSQLTNTGELFF. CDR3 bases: TGCGCCAGCAGCCAATTGACGAACACCGGGGAGCTGTTTTTT.

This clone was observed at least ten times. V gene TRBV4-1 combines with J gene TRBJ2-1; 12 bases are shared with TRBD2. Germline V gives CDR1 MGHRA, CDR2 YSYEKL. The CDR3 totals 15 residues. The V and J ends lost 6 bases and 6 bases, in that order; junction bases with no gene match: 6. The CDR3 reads CASSLTSGSGNEQFF. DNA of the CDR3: TGCGCCAGCAGTTTGACTAGCGGGAGTGGCAATGAGCAGTTCTTC.

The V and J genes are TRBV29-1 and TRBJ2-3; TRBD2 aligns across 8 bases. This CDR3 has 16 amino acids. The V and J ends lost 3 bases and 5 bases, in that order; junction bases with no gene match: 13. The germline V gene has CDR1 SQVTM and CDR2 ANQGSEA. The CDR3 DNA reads TGCAGCGTTGAGAGCTCCCGGGAGGGCCCGAAAGATACGCAGTATTTT. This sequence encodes CSVESSREGPKDTQYF.

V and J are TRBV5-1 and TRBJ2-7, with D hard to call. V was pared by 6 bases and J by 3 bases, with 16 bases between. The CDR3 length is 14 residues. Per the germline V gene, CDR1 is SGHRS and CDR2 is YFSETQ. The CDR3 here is CASTFDGLLYEQYF. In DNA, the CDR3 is TGCGCCAGCACCTTCGATGGCCTCCTCTACGAGCAGTACTTC.

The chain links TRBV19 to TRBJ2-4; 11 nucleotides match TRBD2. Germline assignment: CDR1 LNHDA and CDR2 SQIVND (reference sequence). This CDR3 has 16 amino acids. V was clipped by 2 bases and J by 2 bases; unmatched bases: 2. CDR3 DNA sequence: TGTGCCAGTAGTATAACTAGCGGGAGAACCAAAAACATTCAGTACTTC. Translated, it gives CASSITSGRTKNIQYF.

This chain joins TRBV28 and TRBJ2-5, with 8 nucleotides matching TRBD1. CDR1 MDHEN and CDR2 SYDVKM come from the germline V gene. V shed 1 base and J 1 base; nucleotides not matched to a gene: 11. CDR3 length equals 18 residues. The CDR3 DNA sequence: TGTGCCAGCAGTTTATTTCGGGAAGGGACAGGTCTCCAAGAGACCCAGTACTTC. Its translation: CASSLFREGTGLQETQYF.

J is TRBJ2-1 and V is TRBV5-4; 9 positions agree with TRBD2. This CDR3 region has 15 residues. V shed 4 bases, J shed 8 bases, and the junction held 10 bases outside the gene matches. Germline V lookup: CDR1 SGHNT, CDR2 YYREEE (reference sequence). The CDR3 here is CASSLLGSGRDEQFF. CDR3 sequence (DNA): TGTGCCAGCAGCCTGCTGGGTAGCGGGAGAGATGAGCAGTTCTTC.

CDR3 in amino acids: CASSQERDTGELFF. The CDR3, as DNA: TGCGCCAGCAGCCAAGAACGGGACACCGGGGAGCTGTTTTTT. V is TRBV4-1 and J is TRBJ2-2; D not certain. With 0 bases removed from V and 3 bases from J, the gap between germline ends came to 5 bases. The CDR3 is made up of 14 amino acids. Germline values: CDR1 MGHRA, CDR2 YSYEKL.

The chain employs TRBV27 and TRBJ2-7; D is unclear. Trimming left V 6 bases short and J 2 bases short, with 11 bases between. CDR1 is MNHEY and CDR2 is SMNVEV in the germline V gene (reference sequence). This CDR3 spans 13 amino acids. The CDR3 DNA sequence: TGTGCCAGCAGCGTGGACGGACCCTACGAGCAGTACTTC. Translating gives CASSVDGPYEQYF.

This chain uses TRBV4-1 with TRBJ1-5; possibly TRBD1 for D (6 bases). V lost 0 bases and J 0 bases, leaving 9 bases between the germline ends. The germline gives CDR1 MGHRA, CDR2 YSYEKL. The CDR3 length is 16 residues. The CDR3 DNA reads TGCGCCAGCAGCCAAGAAGGACAGCATAGCAATCAGCCCCAGCATTTT. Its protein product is CASSQEGQHSNQPQHF.

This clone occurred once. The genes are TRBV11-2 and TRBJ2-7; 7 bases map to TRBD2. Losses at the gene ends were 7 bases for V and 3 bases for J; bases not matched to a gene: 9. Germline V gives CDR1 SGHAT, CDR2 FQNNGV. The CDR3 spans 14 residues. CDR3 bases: TGTGCCAGCACCATCGCGGGACTACACTACGAGCAGTACTTC. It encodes CASTIAGLHYEQYF.

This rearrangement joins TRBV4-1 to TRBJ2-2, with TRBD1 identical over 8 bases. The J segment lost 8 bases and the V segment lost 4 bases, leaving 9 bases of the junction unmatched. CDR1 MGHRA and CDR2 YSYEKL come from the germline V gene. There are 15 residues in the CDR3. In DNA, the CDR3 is TGCGCCAGCAGCCTGAGGACAGGGCAACGGGGGGAGCTGTTTTTT. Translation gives CASSLRTGQRGELFF.

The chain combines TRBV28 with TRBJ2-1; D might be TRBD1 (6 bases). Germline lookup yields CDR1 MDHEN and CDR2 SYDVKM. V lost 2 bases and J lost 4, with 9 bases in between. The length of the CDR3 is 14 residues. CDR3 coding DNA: TGTGCCAGCAGTTTACCGGACAGTTACAATGAGCAGTTCTTC. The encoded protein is CASSLPDSYNEQFF. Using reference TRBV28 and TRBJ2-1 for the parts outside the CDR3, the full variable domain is DVKVTQSSRYLVKRTGEKVFLECVQDMDHENMFWYRQDPGLGLRLIYFSYDVKMKEKGDIPEGYSVSREKKERFSLILESASTNQTSMYLCASSLPDSYNEQFFGPGTRLTVL.

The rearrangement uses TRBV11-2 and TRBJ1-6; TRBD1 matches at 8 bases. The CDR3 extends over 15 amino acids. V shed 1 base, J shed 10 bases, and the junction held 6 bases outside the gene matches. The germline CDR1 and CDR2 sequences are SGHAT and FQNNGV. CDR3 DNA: TGTGCCAGCAGCTTAGCGTCAGGGGGCAAATCACCCCTCCACTTT. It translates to CASSLASGGKSPLHF.